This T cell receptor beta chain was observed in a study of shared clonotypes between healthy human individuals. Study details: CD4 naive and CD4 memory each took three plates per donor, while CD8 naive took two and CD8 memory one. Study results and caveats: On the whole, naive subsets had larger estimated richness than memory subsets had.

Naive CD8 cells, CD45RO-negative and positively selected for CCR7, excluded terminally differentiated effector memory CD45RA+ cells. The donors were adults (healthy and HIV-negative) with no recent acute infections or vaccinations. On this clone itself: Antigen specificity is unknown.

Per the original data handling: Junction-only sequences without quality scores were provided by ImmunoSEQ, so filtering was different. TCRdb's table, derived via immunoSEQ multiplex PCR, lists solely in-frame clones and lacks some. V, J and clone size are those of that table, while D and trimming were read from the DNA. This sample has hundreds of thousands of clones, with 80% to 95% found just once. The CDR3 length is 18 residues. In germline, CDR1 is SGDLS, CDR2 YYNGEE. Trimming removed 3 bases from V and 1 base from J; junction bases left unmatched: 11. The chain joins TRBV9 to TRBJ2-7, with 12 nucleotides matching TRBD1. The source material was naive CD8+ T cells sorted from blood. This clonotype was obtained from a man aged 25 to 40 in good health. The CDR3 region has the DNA TGTGCCAGCAGCGCCGATCCGGGACAGGGGGCTAGTTCCTACGAGCAGTACTTC. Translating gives CASSADPGQGASSYEQYF.